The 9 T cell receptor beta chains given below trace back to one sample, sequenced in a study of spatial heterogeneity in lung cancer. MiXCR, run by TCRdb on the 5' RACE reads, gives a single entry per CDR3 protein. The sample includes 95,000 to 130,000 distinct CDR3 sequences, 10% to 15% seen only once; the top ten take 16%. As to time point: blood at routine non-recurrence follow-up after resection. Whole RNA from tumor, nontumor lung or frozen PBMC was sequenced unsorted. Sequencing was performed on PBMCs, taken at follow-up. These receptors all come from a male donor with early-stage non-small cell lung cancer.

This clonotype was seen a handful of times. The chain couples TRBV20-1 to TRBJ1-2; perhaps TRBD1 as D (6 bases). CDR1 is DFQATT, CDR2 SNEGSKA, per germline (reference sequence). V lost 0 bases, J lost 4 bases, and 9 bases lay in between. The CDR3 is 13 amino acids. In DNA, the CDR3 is TGCAGTGCTAGAGACGCAGGGGCCTATGGCTACACCTTC. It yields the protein CSARDAGAYGYTF.

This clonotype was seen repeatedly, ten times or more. CDR3 residues: CASSNRGGYEQYF. CDR3 coding DNA: TGTGCCAGCAGTAACAGGGGGGGCTACGAGCAGTACTTC. V usage is TRBV7-8 and J usage is TRBJ2-7; TRBD1 might be the D (8 bases). V gave up 6 bases and J gave up 3 bases, with 12 bases separating them. There are 13 residues in the CDR3. Germline values: CDR1 SGHVS, CDR2 FQNEAQ. Together with reference TRBV7-8 and TRBJ2-7, the CDR3 gives the full variable domain: GAGVSQSPRYKVAKRGQDVALRCDPISGHVSLFWYQQALGQGPEFLTYFQNEAQLDKSGLPSDRFFAERPEGSVSTLKIQRTQQEDSAVYLCASSNRGGYEQYFGPGTRLTVT.

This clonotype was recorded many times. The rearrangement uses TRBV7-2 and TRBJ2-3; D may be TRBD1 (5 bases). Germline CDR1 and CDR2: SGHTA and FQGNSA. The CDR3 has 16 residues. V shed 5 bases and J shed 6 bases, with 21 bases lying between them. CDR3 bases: TGTGCCAGCAGCGGGCGGCAGGCCGCCCACAGGGATACGCAGTATTTT. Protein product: CASSGRQAAHRDTQYF.

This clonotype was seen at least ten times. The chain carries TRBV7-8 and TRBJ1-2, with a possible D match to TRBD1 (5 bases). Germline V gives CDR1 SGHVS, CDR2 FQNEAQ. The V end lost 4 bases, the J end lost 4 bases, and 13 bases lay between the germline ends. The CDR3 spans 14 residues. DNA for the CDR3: TGTGCCAGCAGCTCAAGACAGTCACCCTATGGCTACACCTTC. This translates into CASSSRQSPYGYTF.

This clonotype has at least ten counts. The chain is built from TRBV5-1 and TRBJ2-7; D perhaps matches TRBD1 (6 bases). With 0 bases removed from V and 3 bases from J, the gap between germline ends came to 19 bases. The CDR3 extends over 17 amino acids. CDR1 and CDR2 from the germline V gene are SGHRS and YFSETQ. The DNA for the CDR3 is TGCGCCAGCAGCTTGGAGGGTTGGCAGCAGGGGCACTACGAGCAGTACTTC. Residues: CASSLEGWQQGHYEQYF.

The CDR3 nucleotides are TGTGCCAGCAGCCTAACGGACAGGGGGCATCGTACAGATACGCAGTATTTT. Translation: CASSLTDRGHRTDTQYF. The chain employs TRBV7-2 and TRBJ2-3; TRBD1 aligns across 11 bases. Germline V lookup: CDR1 SGHTA, CDR2 FQGNSA. The CDR3 length is 17 residues. V shed 5 bases and J 3 bases; nucleotides not matched to a gene: 10.

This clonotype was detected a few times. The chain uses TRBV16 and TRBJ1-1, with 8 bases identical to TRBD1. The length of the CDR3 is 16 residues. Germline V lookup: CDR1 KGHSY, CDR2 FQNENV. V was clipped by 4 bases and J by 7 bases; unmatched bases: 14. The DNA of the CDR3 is TGTGCCAGCAGCCCCCCACCGTGGACAGGGTTTTTTGAAGCTTTCTTT. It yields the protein CASSPPPWTGFFEAFF.

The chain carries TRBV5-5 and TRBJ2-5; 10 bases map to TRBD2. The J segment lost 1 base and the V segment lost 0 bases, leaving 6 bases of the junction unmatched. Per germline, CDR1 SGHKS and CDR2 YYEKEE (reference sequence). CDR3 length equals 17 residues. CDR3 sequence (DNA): TGTGCCAGCAGCTTGGCCAGGTCTAGCGGGGGCCAAGAGACCCAGTACTTC. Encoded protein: CASSLARSSGGQETQYF.

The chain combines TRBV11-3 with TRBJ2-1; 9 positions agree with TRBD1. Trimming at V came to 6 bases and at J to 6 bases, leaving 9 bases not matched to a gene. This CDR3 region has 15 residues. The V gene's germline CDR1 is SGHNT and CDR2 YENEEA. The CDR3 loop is CASSRRQGEFNEQFF. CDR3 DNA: TGTGCCAGCAGTCGTCGACAGGGGGAGTTCAATGAGCAGTTCTTC. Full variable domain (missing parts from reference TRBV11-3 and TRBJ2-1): EAGVVQSPRYKIIEKKQPVAFWCNPISGHNTLYWYLQNLGQGPELLIRYENEEAVDDSQLPKDRFSAERLKGVDSTLKIQPAELGDSAVYLCASSRRQGEFNEQFFGPGTRLTVL.